This is a list of T cell receptor beta chains from one sample in a study of blood T cell repertoires in COVID-19. Libraries were prepared by immunoSEQ multiplex PCR; TCRdb keeps only in-frame clonotypes and omits some of them. This sample has about 480,000 clones, with 70% to 90% found just once. Sequenced material: peripheral blood. The receptors stem from a woman aged 50 to 60 with COVID-19, enrolled during active disease. Both conserved end residues are trimmed from each CDR3.

v_gene	j_gene	CDR3aa
TRBV2	TRBJ1-2	ASSVDPGGNYGYT
TRBV6-2/TRBV6-3	TRBJ2-5	ASSYIEWRGVQETQY
TRBV11-2	TRBJ1-4	ASSLRGKLF
TRBV2	TRBJ2-3	ASSLDRADTQY
TRBV7-6	TRBJ1-3	ASSLRGVPSGNTIY
TRBV4-2	TRBJ2-7	ASSQGVSVSSYEQY
TRBV7-2	TRBJ2-2	ASSGLAGGQLGGELF
TRBV5-6	TRBJ1-5	ASRAVNSNQPQH
TRBV6-6	TRBJ1-1	ASSSNRGVGAEAF
TRBV3-1/TRBV3-2	TRBJ1-2	ASSQDGDSFYGYT
TRBV6-6	TRBJ1-4	ASSYYGATNEKLF
TRBV6-1	TRBJ1-1	ASSEGQGANTEAF
TRBV19	TRBJ2-7	ASSRGGLPSYEQY
TRBV5-4	TRBJ2-7	ASSDRKQGAYEQY
TRBV6-4	TRBJ2-1	ASSDVGRPYNEQF
TRBV3-1/TRBV3-2	TRBJ1-1	ASSQPAGEAF
TRBV18	TRBJ1-1	ASSIERGTEAF
TRBV19	TRBJ2-1	ASIGAGTTIAYNEQF
TRBV25-1	TRBJ1-2	ASSDDMTYGYT
TRBV3-1/TRBV3-2	TRBJ2-3	ASSHGEGTTQY
TRBV19	TRBJ1-1	ASGDREKGF
TRBV7-3	TRBJ2-3	ASSLWTSGGRTDTQY